These T cell receptor beta chains were read from a single sample in a study of blood T cell repertoires in COVID-19. Method: immunoSEQ multiplex PCR; TCRdb's copy keeps in-frame clones and lacks some. The sample holds around 170,000 clones, around 90% seen once. Sequencing was performed on peripheral blood. The source is a man in his sixties with acute or convalescent COVID-19. Each CDR3 is given with its conserved first and last residue.

J gene	V gene	CDR3 protein
TRBJ1-5	TRBV3-1/TRBV3-2	CASSQGRGSNQPQHF
TRBJ1-2	TRBV30	CAWSVGWEAYGYTF
TRBJ1-2	TRBV19	CASSSTGTGNYGYTF
TRBJ2-5	TRBV18	CASSPMTRGETQYF
TRBJ1-4	TRBV27	CASSPGGVGEKLFF
TRBJ1-5	TRBV11-2	CASSLEGRVGQPQHF
TRBJ2-3	TRBV19	CASSINPGTGASTDTQYF
TRBJ2-7	TRBV19	CASSFRQGTAEQYF
TRBJ2-1	TRBV24-1	CATSNSNEQFF
TRBJ2-5	TRBV24-1	CATSDPGETQYF
TRBJ1-3	TRBV29-1	CSVGVRNTIYF
TRBJ2-3	TRBV12-3/TRBV12-4	CASRTSGDTQYF
TRBJ2-7	TRBV11-3	CASSSTIYEQYF
TRBJ1-2	TRBV18	CASSPLSGTANYGYTF
TRBJ1-6	TRBV5-1	CASSSGQGPLNSPLHF
TRBJ1-4	TRBV29-1	CSVEGGGCITRATNEKLFF
TRBJ1-5	TRBV6-5	CASMDRAPKQPQHF
TRBJ2-5	TRBV7-9	CASSLSSGGAETQYF
TRBJ2-1	TRBV30	CAWRTPGTGYEQFF
TRBJ1-1	TRBV4-3	CASSQDEAGGTEAFF
TRBJ2-5	TRBV10-2	CASRPLGGATQETQYF
TRBJ2-3	TRBV24-1	CATSDRDRTTDTQYF
TRBJ1-5	TRBV7-2	CASSLGQSQPQHF
TRBJ1-4	TRBV4-1	CASSQDPTDWANLFF
TRBJ2-3	TRBV3-1/TRBV3-2	CASSQVRGTDTQYF
TRBJ1-2	TRBV11-2	CASSIDRGNFYGYTF
TRBJ1-1	TRBV3-1/TRBV3-2	CASSLGLNTEAFF
TRBJ2-7	TRBV12-5	CASGKLGTSGSYEQYF
TRBJ2-1	TRBV5-1	CASSLAGGREQFF
TRBJ2-2	TRBV6-5	CASSYLRQDPGELFF
TRBJ1-3	TRBV2	CASTRQGGGNTIYF